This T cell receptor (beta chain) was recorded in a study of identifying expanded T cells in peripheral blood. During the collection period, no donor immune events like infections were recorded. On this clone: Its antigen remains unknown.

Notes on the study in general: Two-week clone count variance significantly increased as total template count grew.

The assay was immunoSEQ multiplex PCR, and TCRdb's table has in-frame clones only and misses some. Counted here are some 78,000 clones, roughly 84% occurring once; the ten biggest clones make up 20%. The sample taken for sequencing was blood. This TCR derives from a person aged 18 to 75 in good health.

CDR3 nucleotide sequence: TGTGCCTGGGAGCCGGGACAGGCTAATTCACCCCTCCACTTT. As protein: CAWEPGQANSPLHF. The genes are TRBV30 and TRBJ1-6; 8 bases are a match to TRBD1. The V and J ends lost 5 bases and 6 bases, in that order; junction bases with no gene match: 6. Germline values: CDR1 GTSNPN, CDR2 SVGIG (reference sequence). CDR3 length: 14 amino acids.